This TCR beta chain was profiled in a study of CD4 and CD8 cells across lung adenocarcinoma regions. TCRdb called the PCR reads again in MiXCR, with one record for every CDR3 protein. The sample includes 15,000 to 20,000 distinct CDR3 sequences, about 50% seen only once; the top ten take 30% to 40%. Donors had localized lung adenocarcinoma, a non-small cell lung cancer. Worth noting for this clonotype: A much larger clone sits a single nucleotide away, making a read error possible.

This TCR derives from a male donor with lung adenocarcinoma. The CD4 and CD8 labels of this study may be unreliable. Sequencing was carried out using CD8+ T cells from the margin of a lung tumor.

Written as DNA, the CDR3 is TGTGCCAGCAAGGCCGGAGGGCGCCCCTACGAGCAGTTCTTC. This translates into CASKAGGRPYEQFF. This chain uses TRBV6-2 or TRBV6-3 with TRBJ2-1, with D possibly TRBD2 on 6 matching bases. CDR1 is MNHEY, CDR2 SVGEGT, per germline. V was shortened by 7 bases and J by 10 bases, with 20 bases between the two germline ends. CDR3 length: 14 residues.